This T cell receptor beta chain was identified in a study of shared clonotypes between healthy human individuals. Study overall: The study enrolled two women and three men aged 18 to 49.

Germline V gene sequence: CDR1 MNHEY, CDR2 SMNVEV (reference sequence). The CDR3 is made up of 12 amino acids. The trim removed 7 bases at V and 6 bases at J, leaving 2 bases unmatched. This clone was detected only a few times. TCRdb keeps only in-frame clones here, not all; method: immunoSEQ multiplex PCR. Of hundreds of thousands of clones in the sample, around 78% were seen once. The chain couples TRBV27 to TRBJ2-2, with TRBD1 matching over 7 bases. This sequence originates from a woman aged 30 to 39 in good health. The source material was memory CD4+ T cells sorted from blood. Subset: CD45RA-negative fraction. CDR3 nucleotide sequence: TGTGCCAGCACTACAGGGGCCGGGGAGCTGTTTTTT. Residues: CASTTGAGELFF.